The 31 T cell receptor beta chains below were found in one sample sequenced in a study of blood T cell repertoires in COVID-19. Produced via immunoSEQ multiplex PCR; TCRdb's table is partial and in-frame only. This table holds tens of thousands of clones, around 84% found once. The specimen was peripheral blood. These receptors came from a man aged 50 to 60 with active COVID-19.

The genes are TRBV19 and TRBJ2-7; tentatively, D is TRBD1 (6 bases). V lost 5 bases, J lost 4 bases, and 15 bases lay in between. The CDR3 length is 14 residues. The germline CDR1 and CDR2 sequences are LNHDA and SQIVND (reference sequence). This CDR3 is CASSPLRGVYEQYF. CDR3 nucleotides: TGTGCCAGTAGTCCTCTCAGGGGCGTATACGAGCAGTACTTC.

This clone was detected once. The chain has TRBV5-1 and TRBJ2-5; D is possibly TRBD1 (7 bases). Germline CDR1 and CDR2: SGHRS and YFSETQ. The CDR3 length is 15 residues. V lost 0 bases and J 5 bases, leaving 14 bases between the germline ends. CDR3: CASSLGATGRETQYF. DNA for the CDR3: TGCGCCAGCAGCTTGGGGGCGACAGGGAGGGAGACCCAGTACTTC.

V and J are TRBV5-6 and TRBJ2-2, with D unclear. Germline CDR1 reads SGHDT; CDR2 reads YYEEEE. Trimming left V 2 bases short and J 9 bases short, with 5 bases between. The CDR3 is 11 amino acids. CDR3 residues: CASSFFRELFF. As DNA, the CDR3 is TGTGCCAGCAGCTTTTTTAGGGAGCTGTTTTTT. The whole variable domain, remainder taken from reference TRBV5-6 and TRBJ2-2, is DAGVTQSPTHLIKTRGQQVTLRCSPKSGHDTVSWYQQALGQGPQFIFQYYEEEERQRGNFPDRFSGHQFPNYSSELNVNALLLGDSALYLCASSFFRELFFGEGSRLTVL.

J is TRBJ1-2 and V is TRBV27, with D perhaps TRBD1 (5 bases). Looked up from germline, CDR1 is MNHEY and CDR2 is SMNVEV (reference sequence). V was shortened by 1 base and J by 8 bases, with 17 bases between the two germline ends. This CDR3 spans 15 amino acids. The CDR3 coding sequence is TGTGCCAGCAGTTTATTTGCGCAGGGTTCGATCGGCTACACCTTC. Translating gives CASSLFAQGSIGYTF.

This clone was seen a single time. The rearrangement uses TRBV6-6 and TRBJ2-2; TRBD2 agrees at 15 bases. The CDR3 has 20 residues. J lost 6 bases, V lost 6 bases, and 17 bases had no gene match. The germline gives CDR1 MNHNY, CDR2 SVGAGI (reference sequence). The CDR3 is CASSPHLGLAGGQGAGELFF. In DNA, the CDR3 is TGTGCCAGCAGCCCGCACCTAGGACTAGCGGGGGGGCAGGGAGCCGGGGAGCTGTTTTTT.

This chain joins TRBV7-9 and TRBJ2-3, with 8 bases lining up with TRBD2. The V and J ends lost 11 bases and 7 bases, in that order; junction bases with no gene match: 5. Germline V gives CDR1 SEHNR, CDR2 FQNEAQ (reference sequence). The CDR3 is 11 amino acids. In DNA form, the CDR3 reads TGTGCCGACGGGGGGGCGCATACGCAGTATTTT. It codes for CADGGAHTQYF.

The chain carries TRBV28 and TRBJ2-7; D is possibly TRBD2 (6 bases). Germline CDR1 reads MDHEN; CDR2 reads SYDVKM. The length of the CDR3 is 14 residues. V was pared by 4 bases and J by 7 bases, with 17 bases between. The CDR3, as DNA: TGTGCCAGCAGTTCGCCGGGGAGGTCAGGAGAGCAGTACTTC. The encoded protein is CASSSPGRSGEQYF. Based on the CDR3 plus reference TRBV28 and TRBJ2-7, the full variable domain is DVKVTQSSRYLVKRTGEKVFLECVQDMDHENMFWYRQDPGLGLRLIYFSYDVKMKEKGDIPEGYSVSREKKERFSLILESASTNQTSMYLCASSSPGRSGEQYFGPGTRLTVT.

The V gene is TRBV21-1, the J gene TRBJ1-2. TRBV21-1 is a pseudogene locus. CDR3 length equals 14 residues. The DNA for the CDR3 is TGTGCCAGCAGCAAAGTCCGGGGGGCGCGGGGCTACACCTTC. Translating gives CASSKVRGARGYTF.

This clone was seen only once. The chain is built from TRBV5-1 and TRBJ2-3; D possibly corresponds to TRBD2 (5 bases). CDR3 length equals 13 residues. Germline CDR1 reads SGHRS; CDR2 reads YFSETQ. V shed 3 bases and J shed 6 bases, with 11 bases lying between them. The CDR3 DNA reads as TGCGCCAGCAGCTCTTCAGGCGGGGATACGCAGTATTTT. The encoded protein is CASSSSGGDTQYF.

There are a few counts of this clone. The chain has TRBV7-9 and TRBJ2-7, with unresolved D. Deletions cut 2 bases from V and 6 bases from J, with 8 bases between. The CDR3 runs to 12 residues. CDR1 is SEHNR and CDR2 is FQNEAQ in the germline V gene (reference sequence). CDR3: CASSLWASEQYF. CDR3 nucleotides: TGTGCCAGCAGCTTATGGGCCAGCGAGCAGTACTTC.

In this sample, this clone turned up a few times. This chain uses TRBV5-6 with TRBJ1-6; D unclear. Germline V lookup: CDR1 SGHDT, CDR2 YYEEEE. Deletions cut 5 bases from V and 6 bases from J, with 12 bases between. The CDR3 spans 14 residues. In nucleotides, the CDR3 is TGTGCCAGCAGGGGAGCGGGTGGTAATTCACCCCTCCACTTT. It codes for CASRGAGGNSPLHF.

This chain links TRBV6-5 with TRBJ2-7; 8 nucleotides align to TRBD1. CDR1 is MNHEY and CDR2 is SVGAGI in the germline V gene. There are 14 residues in the CDR3. V was clipped by 5 bases and J by 9 bases; unmatched bases: 12. The CDR3 DNA reads as TGTGCCAGCAGTACCAGGACAGGGCCGGAATCGCAGTACTTC. Its protein product is CASSTRTGPESQYF.

The genes are TRBV28 and TRBJ1-6, with D possibly matching TRBD1 (5 bases). Per germline, CDR1 MDHEN and CDR2 SYDVKM. This CDR3 is 20 amino acids long. Deletions cut 6 bases from V and 8 bases from J, with 32 bases between. CDR3 residues: CASSYSVGGFGYPLYSPLHF. CDR3 coding DNA: TGTGCCAGCAGCTACTCAGTGGGGGGTTTTGGCTATCCCCTTTATTCACCCCTCCACTTT.

The DNA of the CDR3 is TGTGCCAGCAGTCACTCTAGCGGCGTCAGGACCGGGGAGCTGTTTTTT. Translation gives CASSHSSGVRTGELFF. V gene TRBV27 combines with J gene TRBJ2-2; TRBD2 matches at 7 bases. This CDR3 has 16 amino acids. Germline loops: CDR1 MNHEY, CDR2 SMNVEV (reference sequence). The ends lost 5 bases at V and 5 bases at J; junction bases unmatched: 11.

This clone turned up a few times. The gene calls are TRBV7-2 and TRBJ1-4, with a tentative D call TRBD1 (5 bases). This CDR3 has 13 residues. V lost 6 bases, J lost 8 bases, and 13 bases lay in between. In germline, CDR1 is SGHTA, CDR2 FQGNSA. The CDR3 sequence is CASRGGIREKLFF. The CDR3 DNA reads TGTGCCAGCAGGGGGGGAATCAGGGAAAAACTGTTTTTT.

Notes on this clone: The junction departs from the called germline gene at one end, perhaps through a read error. The V and J genes are TRBV7-9 and TRBJ2-7, with D possibly matching TRBD2 (6 bases). Germline CDR1 and CDR2: SEHNR and FQNEAQ (reference sequence). The CDR3 extends over 14 amino acids. The CDR3 sequence is CASSLGEGGHEQYF. The CDR3 DNA is TGTGCCAGCAGTTTAGGAGAGGGAGGTCACGAGCAGTACTTC.

V gene TRBV7-9 combines with J gene TRBJ2-1, with TRBD2 identical over 11 bases. Germline V gives CDR1 SEHNR, CDR2 FQNEAQ (reference sequence). The junction had 14 bases not matched to a gene; V was cut back by 5 bases and J by 14 bases. The CDR3 totals 15 residues. CDR3: CASSTLAGGLSNKFF. CDR3 DNA: TGTGCCAGCAGCACCCTAGCGGGGGGCCTAAGCAATAAGTTCTTC.

This clone was detected only once. V is TRBV28 and J is TRBJ2-6, with a weak D call TRBD2 (6 bases). The CDR3 is 15 residues long. The V end lost 6 bases, the J end lost 4 bases, and 13 bases lay between the germline ends. Germline CDR1 MDHEN, CDR2 SYDVKM. CDR3 amino acids: CASSPRGAGANVLTF. CDR3 DNA: TGTGCCAGCAGCCCGCGCGGGGCCGGGGCCAACGTCCTGACTTTC.

The V gene is TRBV5-4, the J gene TRBJ2-7, with D unclear. V dropped 4 bases and J dropped 3 bases, with 11 bases sitting between them. The V gene's germline CDR1 is SGHNT and CDR2 YYREEE (reference sequence). This CDR3 has 13 residues. CDR3 nucleotides: TGTGCCAGCAGCCCCTACCCGAACTACGAGCAGTACTTC. Its protein is CASSPYPNYEQYF.

This clone was counted a single time. The gene calls are TRBV5-4 and TRBJ2-3; tentatively, D is TRBD2 (6 bases). Trimming removed 4 bases from V and 2 bases from J, with 14 bases in between. The CDR3 is 15 amino acids. CDR1 and CDR2 (germline): SGHNT, YYREEE (reference sequence). The CDR3 spells CASSRDFGSTDTQYF. DNA of the CDR3: TGTGCCAGCAGCCGGGACTTTGGTTCCACAGATACGCAGTATTTT.

The J gene is TRBJ2-7, the V gene TRBV28; D not resolved. Germline loops: CDR1 MDHEN, CDR2 SYDVKM. Deletions cut 4 bases from V and 0 bases from J, with 16 bases between. The CDR3 sequence is 16 residues long. The CDR3 nucleotides read TGTGCCAGCAGTTGGCTCAGATTCCTTAACTCCTACGAGCAGTACTTC. Its translation is CASSWLRFLNSYEQYF.

V is TRBV28 and J is TRBJ1-2; TRBD1 matches at 7 bases. CDR1 is MDHEN, CDR2 SYDVKM, per germline. The V gene end was trimmed by 6 bases and the J gene end by 7 bases; junction bases not matched to a gene: 8. This CDR3 is 13 amino acids long. The CDR3 coding sequence is TGTGCCAGCAGAGGCAGGGGGTACGGTGGCTACACCTTC. It specifies CASRGRGYGGYTF.

The V and J genes are TRBV7-2 and TRBJ1-3; D ambiguous. Trimming took 1 base from V and 2 from J, leaving 9 bases between them. The CDR3 totals 15 residues. In germline, CDR1 is SGHTA, CDR2 FQGNSA. This CDR3 is CASSLDFGAGNTIYF. In DNA form, the CDR3 reads TGTGCCAGCAGCTTAGATTTCGGAGCTGGAAACACCATATATTTT. Drawing the rest from reference TRBV7-2 and TRBJ1-3, the complete variable domain is GAGVSQSPSNKVTEKGKDVELRCDPISGHTALYWYRQSLGQGLEFLIYFQGNSAPDKSGLPSDRFSAERTGGSVSTLTIQRTQQEDSAVYLCASSLDFGAGNTIYFGEGSWLTVV.

The chain carries TRBV4-2 and TRBJ2-2; 8 positions match TRBD2. The CDR3 has 16 amino acids. In germline, CDR1 is LGHNA, CDR2 YNFKEQ. V lost 0 bases, J lost 4 bases, and 4 bases stayed unmatched. CDR3 region: CASSQDFLAGTGELFF. Written as DNA, the CDR3 is TGTGCCAGCAGCCAAGATTTCCTAGCGGGCACCGGGGAGCTGTTTTTT.

The chain couples TRBV7-2 to TRBJ2-2; 9 bases agree with TRBD1. V shed 8 bases, J shed 6 bases, and the junction held 7 bases outside the gene matches. Per germline, CDR1 SGHTA and CDR2 FQGNSA. This CDR3 spans 14 amino acids. The CDR3 DNA follows: TGTGCCAGCCTACCACAGGGGGCCGCCGGGGAGCTGTTTTTT. It encodes CASLPQGAAGELFF.

The chain links TRBV12-3 or TRBV12-4 to TRBJ1-2; TRBD1 matches 8 bases. With 3 bases clipped from V and 7 bases from J, the junction kept 4 bases outside the gene matches. The CDR3 is made up of 13 amino acids. In DNA form, the CDR3 reads TGTGCCAGCAGTTTGGAGCAGGGGGCTGGCTACACCTTC. Translation: CASSLEQGAGYTF.

V usage is TRBV10-2 and J usage is TRBJ1-1, with D perhaps TRBD1 (5 bases). Trimming removed 0 bases at V and 12 bases at J, with 14 bases between. Per germline, CDR1 WSHSY and CDR2 SAAADI. The CDR3 length is 13 residues. The CDR3 reads CASSESDRTPSFF. CDR3 DNA sequence: TGCGCCAGCAGTGAGTCGGACCGGACACCATCTTTCTTT.

This chain links TRBV7-8 with TRBJ2-1; TRBD2 aligns across 7 bases. The V and J ends lost 2 bases and 5 bases, in that order; junction bases with no gene match: 12. Germline CDR1 reads SGHVS; CDR2 reads FQNEAQ. The CDR3 is 17 amino acids. The CDR3 DNA sequence: TGTGCCAGCAGCTTAATCCCCCGGAGCGGGGCTAACAATGAGCAGTTCTTC. Its translation is CASSLIPRSGANNEQFF.

This chain connects TRBV1 to TRBJ2-1; TRBD2 is taken as the D call from the table, unchecked against the DNA. TRBV1 is an annotated pseudogene. The CDR3 is made up of 17 amino acids. The chain's CDR3 is CTSSQWGGLASYNEQFF. The CDR3 DNA sequence: TGCACCAGCAGCCAATGGGGGGGGCTAGCCTCCTACAATGAGCAGTTCTTC.

The V gene is TRBV6-5, the J gene TRBJ1-2, with D unresolved. The germline V gene has CDR1 MNHEY and CDR2 SVGAGI. Trimming left V 0 bases short and J 3 bases short, with 11 bases between. The CDR3 is made up of 15 amino acids. The CDR3 coding sequence is TGTGCCAGCAGTTACTCGACCCAGGCATACTATGGCTACACCTTC. This sequence encodes CASSYSTQAYYGYTF.

The gene calls are TRBV6-5 and TRBJ1-1; weak D call: TRBD1 (6 bases). Germline V gene data show CDR1 as MNHEY and CDR2 as SVGAGI. This CDR3 contains 16 residues. Trimming took off 4 bases at V and 1 base at J, with 16 bases between the two ends. The CDR3 protein is CASSWDWGHQNTEAFF. The CDR3 DNA sequence: TGTGCCAGCAGTTGGGATTGGGGACATCAGAACACTGAAGCTTTCTTT.